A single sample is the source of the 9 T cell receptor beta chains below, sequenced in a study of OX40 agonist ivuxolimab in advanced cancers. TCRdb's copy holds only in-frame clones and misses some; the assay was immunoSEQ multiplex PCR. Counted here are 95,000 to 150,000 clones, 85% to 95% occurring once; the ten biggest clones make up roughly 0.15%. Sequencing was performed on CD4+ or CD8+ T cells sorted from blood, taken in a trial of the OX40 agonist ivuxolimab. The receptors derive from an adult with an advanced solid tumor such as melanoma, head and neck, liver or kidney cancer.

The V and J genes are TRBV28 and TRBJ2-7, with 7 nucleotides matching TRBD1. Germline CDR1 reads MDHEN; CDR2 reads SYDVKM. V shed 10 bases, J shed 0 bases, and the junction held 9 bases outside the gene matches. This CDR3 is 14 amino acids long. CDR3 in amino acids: CAIGGQPTSYEQYF. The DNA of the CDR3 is TGTGCCATAGGGGGACAGCCAACCTCCTACGAGCAGTACTTC.

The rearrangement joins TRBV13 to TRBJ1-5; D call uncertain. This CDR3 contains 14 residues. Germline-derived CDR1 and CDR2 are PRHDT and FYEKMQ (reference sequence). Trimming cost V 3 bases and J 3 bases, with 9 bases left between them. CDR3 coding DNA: TGTGCCAGCAGCTTTGGACGGTACAATCAGCCCCAGCATTTT. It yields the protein CASSFGRYNQPQHF.

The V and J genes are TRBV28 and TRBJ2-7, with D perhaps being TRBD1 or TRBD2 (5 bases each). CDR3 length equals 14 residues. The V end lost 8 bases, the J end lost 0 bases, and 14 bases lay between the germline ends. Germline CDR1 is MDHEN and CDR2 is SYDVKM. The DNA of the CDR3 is TGTGCCAGCTCCACTGGGGGTAGCTCCTACGAGCAGTACTTC. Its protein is CASSTGGSSYEQYF.

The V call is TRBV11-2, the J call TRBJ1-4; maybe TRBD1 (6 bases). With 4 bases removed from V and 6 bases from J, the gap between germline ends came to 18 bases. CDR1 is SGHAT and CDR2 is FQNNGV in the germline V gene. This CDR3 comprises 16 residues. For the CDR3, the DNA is TGTGCCAGCAGCTCACCTCAGGGGCGGATGGATGAAAAACTGTTTTTT. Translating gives CASSSPQGRMDEKLFF.

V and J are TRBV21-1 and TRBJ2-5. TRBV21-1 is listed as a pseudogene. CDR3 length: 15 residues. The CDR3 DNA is TGTGCCAGCAGCAAAAGGTCACGAGGGGGGGAGACCCAGTACTTC. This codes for CASSKRSRGGETQYF.

CDR3 coding DNA: TGTGCCAGCAGCCACGGGACTGCGAGGAGGGGCTACACCTTC. It specifies CASSHGTARRGYTF. The chain couples TRBV11-1 to TRBJ1-2; D possibly corresponds to TRBD1 (5 bases). Germline lookup yields CDR1 SGHAT and CDR2 FQDESV (reference sequence). The CDR3 is made up of 14 amino acids. V lost 5 bases and J 8 bases, leaving 18 bases between the germline ends.

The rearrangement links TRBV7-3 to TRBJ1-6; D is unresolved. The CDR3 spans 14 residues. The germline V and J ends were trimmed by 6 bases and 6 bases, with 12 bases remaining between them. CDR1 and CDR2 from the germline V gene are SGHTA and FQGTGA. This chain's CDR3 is CASRLDTRNSPLHF. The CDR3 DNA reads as TGTGCCAGCAGACTTGACACGCGTAATTCACCCCTCCACTTT.

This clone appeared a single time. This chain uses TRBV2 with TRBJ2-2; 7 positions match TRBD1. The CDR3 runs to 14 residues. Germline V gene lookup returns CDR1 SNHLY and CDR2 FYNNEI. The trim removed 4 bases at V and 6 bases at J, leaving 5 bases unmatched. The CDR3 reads CASSVLRGSGELFF. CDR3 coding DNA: TGTGCCAGCAGTGTACTCAGGGGGTCCGGGGAGCTGTTTTTT.

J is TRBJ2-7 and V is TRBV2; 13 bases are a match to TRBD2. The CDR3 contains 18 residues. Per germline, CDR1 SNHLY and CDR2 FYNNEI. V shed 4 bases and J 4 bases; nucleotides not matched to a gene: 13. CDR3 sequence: CASSGLLPGLAGQYEQYF. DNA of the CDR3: TGTGCCAGCAGTGGACTACTTCCGGGACTAGCGGGACAGTACGAGCAGTACTTC.